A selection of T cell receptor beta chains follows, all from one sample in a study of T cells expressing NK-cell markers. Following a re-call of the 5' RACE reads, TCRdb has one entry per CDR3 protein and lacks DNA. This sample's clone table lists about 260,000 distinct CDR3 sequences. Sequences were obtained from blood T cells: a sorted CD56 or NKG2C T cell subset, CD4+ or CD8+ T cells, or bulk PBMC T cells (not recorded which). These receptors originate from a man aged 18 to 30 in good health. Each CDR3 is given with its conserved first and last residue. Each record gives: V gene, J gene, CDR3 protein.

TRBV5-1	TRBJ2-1	CASGHSASGDLEQFF
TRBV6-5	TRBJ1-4	CASRPDNRGSWEKLFF
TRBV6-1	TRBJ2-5	CASSQTLAGGGETQYF
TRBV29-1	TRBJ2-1	CSVVYGLVHHEQFF
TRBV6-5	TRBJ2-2	CASSYSLGRESGELFF
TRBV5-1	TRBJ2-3	CASSLVGTSGRSDTQYF
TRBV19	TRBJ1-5	CASSIGPGNGQPQHF
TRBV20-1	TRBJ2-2	CSATKAAGVVTGELFF
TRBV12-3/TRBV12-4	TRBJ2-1	CASSFGTTGEEQFF
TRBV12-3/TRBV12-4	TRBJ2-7	CASSRGGQGYEQYF
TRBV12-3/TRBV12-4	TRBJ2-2	CASQREGTGELFF
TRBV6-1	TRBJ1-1	CASSPGSVVNTEAFF
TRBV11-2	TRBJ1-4	CASSLWTGEKLFF
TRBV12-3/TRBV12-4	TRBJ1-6	CASRIGLDNSPLHF
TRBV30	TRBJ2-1	CAWSGDGPESSYNEQFF
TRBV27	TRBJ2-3	CASRTIAGSLYTQYF
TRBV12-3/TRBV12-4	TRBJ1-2	CASSLRGLDGYTF
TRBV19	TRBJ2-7	CASRVQVRSYEQYF
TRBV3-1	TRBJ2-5	CASSQDEGGTQYF
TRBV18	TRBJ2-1	CASSPTFNEQFF
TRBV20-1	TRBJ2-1	CSARTRDRSYNEQFF
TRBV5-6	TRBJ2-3	CASSPEGFRDTQYF
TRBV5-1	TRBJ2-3	CASSILPKAGGPTDTQYF
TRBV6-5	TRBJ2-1	CASSSQISETYNEQFF
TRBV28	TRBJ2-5	CASSSGTSTQETQYF
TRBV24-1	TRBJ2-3	CATSDIGSSTDTQYF
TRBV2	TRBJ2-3	CASRSDRRGTDTQYF
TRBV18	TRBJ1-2	CASSPPGKNYGYTF
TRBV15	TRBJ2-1	CATSRGTSGRSPRNEQFF
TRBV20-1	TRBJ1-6	CSARETTVSPLHF
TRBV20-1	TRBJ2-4	CSAVDETSGYYF
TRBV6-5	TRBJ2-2	CASKEGGGFYTGELFF
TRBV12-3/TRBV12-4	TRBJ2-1	CASSIMPGHYNEQFF
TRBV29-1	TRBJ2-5	CSVLRTSGKVTQYF
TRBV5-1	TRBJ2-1	CASSTSGRAHNEQFF
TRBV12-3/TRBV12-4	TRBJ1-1	CASTSQPRDTEAFF
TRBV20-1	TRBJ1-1	CSASGLDSEAFF
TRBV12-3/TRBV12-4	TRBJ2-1	CASSLGTSVDEQFF
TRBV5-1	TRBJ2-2	CASSLATGTGLNTGELFF
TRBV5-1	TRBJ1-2	CASTGGVGYTF
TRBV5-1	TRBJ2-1	CASSLGLAGAITDNEQFF
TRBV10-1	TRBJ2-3	CASSEQNTQYF
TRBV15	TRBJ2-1	CATRRGRGLGDNEQFF
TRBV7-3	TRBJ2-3	CASSSTGMDTQYF
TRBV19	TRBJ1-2	CASSPRTGLDYGYTF
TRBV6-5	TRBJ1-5	CASSYRDSNQPQHF
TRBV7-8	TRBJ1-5	CASSDRVGNQPQHF
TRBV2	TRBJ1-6	CASREDRGYNSPLHF
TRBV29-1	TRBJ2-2	CSVEFRTRGTGELFF
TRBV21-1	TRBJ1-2	CASSKDNRPTDYGYTF
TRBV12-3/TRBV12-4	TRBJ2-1	CASSLFGGFTSSYNEQFF
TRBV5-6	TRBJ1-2	CASSLNLGYTF
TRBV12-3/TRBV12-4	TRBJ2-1	CASSLRHGYGEQFF
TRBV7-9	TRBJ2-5	CASSKTGGEETQYF
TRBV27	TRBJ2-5	CASSAWLRGETQYF
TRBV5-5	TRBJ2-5	CASSLSGTVVETQYF